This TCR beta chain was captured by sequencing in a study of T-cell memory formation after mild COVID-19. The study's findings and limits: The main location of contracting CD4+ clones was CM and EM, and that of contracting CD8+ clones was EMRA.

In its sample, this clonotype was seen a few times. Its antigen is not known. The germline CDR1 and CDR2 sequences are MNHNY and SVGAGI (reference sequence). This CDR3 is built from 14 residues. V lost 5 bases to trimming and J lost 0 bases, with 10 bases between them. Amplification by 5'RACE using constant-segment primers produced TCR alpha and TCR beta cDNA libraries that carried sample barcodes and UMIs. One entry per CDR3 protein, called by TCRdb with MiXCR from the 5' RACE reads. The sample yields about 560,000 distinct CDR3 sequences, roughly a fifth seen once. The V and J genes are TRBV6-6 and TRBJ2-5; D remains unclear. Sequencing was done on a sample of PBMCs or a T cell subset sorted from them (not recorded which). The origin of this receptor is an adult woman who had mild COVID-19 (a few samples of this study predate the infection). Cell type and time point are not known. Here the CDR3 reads CASSTGEYQETQYF. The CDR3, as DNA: TGTGCCAGCAGTACCGGCGAGTACCAAGAGACCCAGTACTTC.